These T cell receptor beta chains were read from a single sample in a study of blood T cell repertoires in COVID-19. Produced via immunoSEQ multiplex PCR; TCRdb's table is partial and in-frame only. Altogether fewer than 350,000 clones are present, 86% being singletons, with the ten largest covering approximately 12%. Material: peripheral blood. These receptors originate from a young woman with COVID-19, enrolled during active disease. The conserved cysteine and the conserved F or W are not part of the CDR3 here. The order of the fields is CDR3 protein, D gene, J gene, V gene. D genes are given only for firm matches.

CDR3: ASSLSGSYEQY
D: -
J: TRBJ2-7
V: TRBV12-3/TRBV12-4

CDR3: SVDKWDRVNEQF
D: TRBD1
J: TRBJ2-1
V: TRBV29-1

CDR3: ASSLQGANTEAF
D: TRBD1
J: TRBJ1-1
V: TRBV6-5

CDR3: ASSGENTGELF
D: -
J: TRBJ2-2
V: TRBV13

CDR3: ASSLAQRGGDEQF
D: TRBD2
J: TRBJ2-1
V: TRBV11-3

CDR3: ASSLEGVGDNYGYT
D: -
J: TRBJ1-2
V: TRBV5-1

CDR3: ASSQGETDTQY
D: -
J: TRBJ2-3
V: TRBV3-1/TRBV3-2

CDR3: ASRSAGTGYEQY
D: -
J: TRBJ2-7
V: TRBV7-9

CDR3: ASGLIPSTDTQY
D: -
J: TRBJ2-3
V: TRBV12-5

CDR3: ASSLGYVGEQY
D: -
J: TRBJ2-7
V: TRBV7-8

CDR3: ASSLVEPAGGDEQF
D: TRBD2
J: TRBJ2-1
V: TRBV13

CDR3: AISEGRGANEQF
D: TRBD2
J: TRBJ2-1
V: TRBV10-3

CDR3: ASRDPRGNNEQF
D: -
J: TRBJ2-1
V: TRBV10-1

CDR3: ASSLGRDSYEQY
D: TRBD2
J: TRBJ2-7
V: TRBV5-1

CDR3: ASSVRQGADEQY
D: TRBD1
J: TRBJ2-7
V: TRBV27

CDR3: ASSPFDRPDYGYT
D: -
J: TRBJ1-2
V: TRBV7-2

CDR3: ASRVDRSKGTEAF
D: TRBD1
J: TRBJ1-1
V: TRBV6-5

CDR3: ASSMGLAGDNEQF
D: TRBD2
J: TRBJ2-1
V: TRBV19